The present T cell receptor beta chain was sequenced within a study of blood T cell repertoires in COVID-19. About the research overall: Some COVID-19 samples were acute and others convalescent; all came from the United States, Italy and Spain. In each case, the material was cDNA or gDNA derived from T cells, B-cell-depleted T cells, or PBMCs.

Many counts were recorded for this clone. Germline CDR1 is MDHEN and CDR2 is SYDVKM. The length of the CDR3 is 16 residues. V lost 6 bases, J lost 1 base, and 11 bases stayed unmatched. In the original workflow: Nucleated cell counts were estimated from reference gene primer amplification. Using immunoSEQ multiplex PCR, the repertoire was profiled, and TCRdb retains in-frame clones only, with some absent. V, J and clone size were drawn from that table, and D and trimming were deduced from the DNA. The table shows 200,000 to 250,000 clones, with around 82% occurring only once. J is TRBJ2-5 and V is TRBV28; 7 bases map to TRBD2. Sequences were obtained from peripheral blood. The clonotype was recovered from a woman between 65 and 79 years old with acute or convalescent COVID-19. CDR3 sequence: CASSRTGTGGQETQYF. DNA for the CDR3: TGTGCCAGCAGCCGAACCGGGACGGGGGGCCAAGAGACCCAGTACTTC. Full variable domain (rest looked up from reference TRBV28 and TRBJ2-5): DVKVTQSSRYLVKRTGEKVFLECVQDMDHENMFWYRQDPGLGLRLIYFSYDVKMKEKGDIPEGYSVSREKKERFSLILESASTNQTSMYLCASSRTGTGGQETQYFGPGTRLLVL.